This TCR beta chain was profiled in a study of control samples from healthy donors and cancer patients (dated by TCRdb to about 2020). V and J lose 6 bases and 4 bases, and a span of 12 bases separates them. The CDR3 starts with the cysteine, ends with the phenylalanine, and has 13 residues. Here the CDR3 DNA is all that survives: 39 bases in frame from base 1. CDR1 and CDR2 were assigned from the germline V gene (reference sequence) as MNHEY and SMNVEV. About this clone itself: This receptor's antigen is unknown. Base qualities are not provided; no much larger clone lies one nucleotide away.

Library preparation was by the immunoSEQ multiplex PCR assay. The immuneACCESS repertoire file appears here via TCRdb, limited to in-frame rearrangements. These files lack a portion of the clones; in checked studies, under half of the deficit traces to unresolved V genes, and the cause of the others is not known. This sample holds about 98,000 clones; over 60% were observed only once. The ten largest clones represent over 9.5% of the sample. The receptor comes from a woman aged 25 to 45 in good health. Input material: blood. Recombination linked TRBV27 to TRBJ1-2; tentative D gene TRBD1, with 5 bases matching. The DNA sequence follows: TGTGCCAGCAGCCCTAACAGGTTCTATGGCTACACCTTC. Its coded protein is CASSPNRFYGYTF.